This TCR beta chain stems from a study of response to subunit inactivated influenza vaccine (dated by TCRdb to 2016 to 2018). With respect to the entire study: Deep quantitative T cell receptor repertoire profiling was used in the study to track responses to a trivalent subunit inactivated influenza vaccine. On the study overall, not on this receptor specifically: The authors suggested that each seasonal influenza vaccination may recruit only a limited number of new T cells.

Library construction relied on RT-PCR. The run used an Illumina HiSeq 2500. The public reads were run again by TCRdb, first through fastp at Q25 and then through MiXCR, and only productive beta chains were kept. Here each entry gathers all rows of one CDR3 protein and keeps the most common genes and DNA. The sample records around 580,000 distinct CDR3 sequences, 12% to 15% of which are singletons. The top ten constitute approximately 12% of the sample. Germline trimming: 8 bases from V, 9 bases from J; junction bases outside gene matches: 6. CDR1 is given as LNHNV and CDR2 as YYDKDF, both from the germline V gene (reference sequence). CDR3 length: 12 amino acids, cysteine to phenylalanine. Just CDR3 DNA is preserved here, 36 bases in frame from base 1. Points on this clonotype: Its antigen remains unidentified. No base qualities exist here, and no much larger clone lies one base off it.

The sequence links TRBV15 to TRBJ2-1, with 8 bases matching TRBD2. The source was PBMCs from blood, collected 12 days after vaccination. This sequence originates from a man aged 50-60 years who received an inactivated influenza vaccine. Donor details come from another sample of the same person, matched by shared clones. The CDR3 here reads CATGKREIEQFF. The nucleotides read TGTGCCACCGGCAAGCGGGAGATTGAGCAGTTCTTC.